The 27 T cell receptor beta chains below come from one sample, sequenced in a study of T cells in Graves' hyperthyroidism and ophthalmopathy. The CDR3 regions of TCR beta were amplified from RNA transcripts. The primer set for the first-round RT-PCR of the TCR CDR3 was HTBI. TCRdb reprocessed the multiplex PCR reads via MiXCR and lists one record per CDR3 protein. The sample lists hundreds of thousands of distinct CDR3 sequences, 16% seen once, with about 18% in the top ten. Sequenced material: blood. All receptors derive from a woman younger than 30 with Graves' hyperthyroidism.

This clonotype was seen at least ten times. The J gene is TRBJ2-2, the V gene TRBV6-1; no reliable D call. V dropped 6 bases and J dropped 1 base, with 9 bases sitting between them. Per the germline V gene, CDR1 is MNHNS and CDR2 is SASEGT. The CDR3 sequence is 14 residues long. The CDR3 nucleotides are TGTGCCAGCAGCCAGACGGTGAACACCGGGGAGCTGTTTTTT. This translates into CASSQTVNTGELFF.

This clonotype was observed many times. This rearrangement joins TRBV11-2 to TRBJ1-1; D is perhaps TRBD1 (6 bases). With 5 bases removed from V and 4 bases from J, the gap between germline ends came to 17 bases. Looked up from germline, CDR1 is SGHAT and CDR2 is FQNNGV. This CDR3 is 15 amino acids long. This chain's CDR3 is CASSPRTAGPTEAFF. CDR3 nucleotide sequence: TGTGCCAGCAGCCCTCGGACAGCAGGACCCACTGAAGCTTTCTTT.

The table lists this clonotype with many counts. CDR3: CASSVWGWGNQPQHF. CDR3 nucleotides: TGTGCCAGCAGCGTTTGGGGGTGGGGCAATCAGCCCCAGCATTTT. The chain couples TRBV5-6 to TRBJ1-5; a possible D gene is TRBD1 (5 bases). The germline CDR1 and CDR2 sequences are SGHDT and YYEEEE. Trimming took 4 bases from V and 2 from J, leaving 13 bases between them. CDR3 length: 15 residues.

The chain couples TRBV5-1 to TRBJ1-6; D is possibly TRBD1 (6 bases). The germline V and J ends were trimmed by 2 bases and 0 bases, with 9 bases remaining between them. This CDR3 is 16 amino acids long. Germline CDR1 reads SGHRS; CDR2 reads YFSETQ. The CDR3 DNA is TGCGCCAGCAGCTTTACAGGGAGCTCCTATAATTCACCCCTCCACTTT. Translated: CASSFTGSSYNSPLHF.

This clonotype has at least ten counts. This chain connects TRBV13 to TRBJ2-3; 11 bases map to TRBD2. The CDR3 loop spans 17 amino acids. The J segment lost 2 bases and the V segment lost 4 bases, leaving 8 bases of the junction unmatched. Germline CDR1 reads PRHDT; CDR2 reads FYEKMQ (reference sequence). The CDR3 DNA reads as TGTGCCAGCAGCTCGACGACTAGCGGGGCTGTCACAGATACGCAGTATTTT. This encodes CASSSTTSGAVTDTQYF.

CDR3 DNA sequence: TGTGCCAGCGGGACAGGGGGCTATCAGCCCCAGCATTTT. Residues: CASGTGGYQPQHF. The chain employs TRBV27 and TRBJ1-5, with 12 bases matching TRBD1. Germline CDR1 reads MNHEY; CDR2 reads SMNVEV (reference sequence). The ends lost 8 bases at V and 5 bases at J; junction bases unmatched: 1. The CDR3 runs to 13 residues.

The rearrangement joins TRBV6-1 to TRBJ1-4; TRBD1 aligns across 7 bases. Germline V gene data show CDR1 as MNHNS and CDR2 as SASEGT. The CDR3 sequence is 13 residues long. The junction had 6 bases not matched to a gene; V was cut back by 8 bases and J by 6 bases. CDR3 in amino acids: CASGTAMDEKLFF. Written as DNA, the CDR3 is TGTGCCAGCGGGACAGCGATGGATGAAAAACTGTTTTTT.

This clonotype was detected ten times or more. The chain links TRBV5-1 to TRBJ2-3; TRBD2 matches at 8 bases. CDR3 length: 15 amino acids. The germline CDR1 and CDR2 sequences are SGHRS and YFSETQ. Trimming took 3 bases from V and 0 from J; bases not matched to a gene: 3. The CDR3 here is CASSSAGGSTDTQYF. The CDR3 DNA sequence: TGCGCCAGCAGCTCGGCGGGAGGTAGCACAGATACGCAGTATTTT.

The V gene is TRBV7-9, the J gene TRBJ2-1, with D unclear. The CDR3 has 13 residues. V lost 0 bases and J lost 7, with 7 bases in between. Germline CDR1 is SEHNR and CDR2 is FQNEAQ (reference sequence). CDR3 in amino acids: CASSLAAMNEQFF. In DNA form, the CDR3 reads TGTGCCAGCAGCTTAGCGGCTATGAATGAGCAGTTCTTC.

This clonotype occurred many times. The V and J genes are TRBV28 and TRBJ2-7; either TRBD1 or TRBD2 may supply D (5 bases each). Trimming took off 7 bases at V and 3 bases at J, with 22 bases between the two ends. Germline values: CDR1 MDHEN, CDR2 SYDVKM. This CDR3 spans 16 amino acids. CDR3 coding DNA: TGTGCCAGCATTAGATCCGGTTTAGGTGGGGGCTACGAGCAGTACTTC. As protein: CASIRSGLGGGYEQYF.

This clonotype was found a few times. The genes are TRBV19 and TRBJ2-1; TRBD2 agrees at 9 bases. The V segment lost 5 bases and the J segment 2 bases; nucleotides outside the gene matches: 10. The CDR3 length is 17 residues. Germline-derived CDR1 and CDR2 are LNHDA and SQIVND (reference sequence). CDR3 DNA sequence: TGTGCCAGTAGTCCCTCCCGAGCGGGAGGCGCCTACAATGAGCAGTTCTTC. Its protein is CASSPSRAGGAYNEQFF. The full variable domain, its missing parts supplied by reference TRBV19 and TRBJ2-1, is DGGITQSPKYLFRKEGQNVTLSCEQNLNHDAMYWYRQDPGQGLRLIYYSQIVNDFQKGDIAEGYSVSREKKESFPLTVTSAQKNPTAFYLCASSPSRAGGAYNEQFFGPGTRLTVL.

This clonotype was observed at least ten times. J is TRBJ2-7 and V is TRBV7-9; D perhaps matches TRBD1 (6 bases). CDR1 is SEHNR and CDR2 is FQNEAQ in the germline V gene (reference sequence). V lost 7 bases and J lost 0, with 16 bases in between. There are 15 residues in the CDR3. DNA of the CDR3: TGTGCCAGCAACCAACAGGGCGGTAGCTCCTACGAGCAGTACTTC. This sequence encodes CASNQQGGSSYEQYF.

This clonotype was counted at least ten times. V gene TRBV12-3 or TRBV12-4 combines with J gene TRBJ1-4; unclear D gene. With 7 bases removed from V and 5 bases from J, the gap between germline ends came to 17 bases. The CDR3 loop spans 15 amino acids. The CDR3 coding sequence is TGTGCCAGCACCGCGGGTCTGGGTCCAAATGAAAAACTGTTTTTT. Protein sequence: CASTAGLGPNEKLFF.

The chain employs TRBV29-1 and TRBJ1-6, with D uncertain. In germline, CDR1 is SQVTM, CDR2 ANQGSEA. Trimming pared 4 bases from V and 10 bases from J, leaving 14 bases between. This CDR3 is 13 amino acids long. The CDR3 DNA sequence: TGCAGCGTTGCTCAAGGTAACAGATCACCCCTCCACTTT. Amino acids: CSVAQGNRSPLHF. The whole variable domain, filled in from reference TRBV29-1 and TRBJ1-6, reads SAVISQKPSRDICQRGTSLTIQCQVDSQVTMMFWYRQQPGQSLTLIATANQGSEATYESGFVIDKFPISRPNLTFSTLTVSNMSPEDSSIYLCSVAQGNRSPLHFGNGTRLTVT.

This clonotype was counted between two and nine times. A junction boundary mismatches the germline segment, possibly from a read error. The chain recombines TRBV7-9 with TRBJ2-5; 9 positions match TRBD1. This CDR3 comprises 13 residues. The germline V gene encodes CDR1 SEHNR and CDR2 FQNEAQ (reference sequence). The CDR3 coding sequence is TGTGCCAGCAACTTACCCACAGGGGGCGAAGAGTACTTC. Its protein product is CASNLPTGGEEYF.

This clonotype occurred many times. V usage is TRBV7-6 and J usage is TRBJ2-7; D may be TRBD1 (6 bases). Germline values: CDR1 SGHVS, CDR2 FNYEAQ. Trimming pared 4 bases from V and 6 bases from J, leaving 13 bases between. This CDR3 comprises 13 residues. The chain's CDR3 is CASSSTQGGEQYF. CDR3 DNA: TGTGCCAGCAGCTCTACACAGGGCGGCGAGCAGTACTTC.

This clonotype was counted at least ten times. This chain connects TRBV29-1 to TRBJ2-7, with TRBD1 matching over 8 bases. CDR1 is SQVTM and CDR2 is ANQGSEA in the germline V gene. The CDR3 consists of 12 residues. The ends lost 4 bases at V and 5 bases at J; junction bases unmatched: 4. DNA for the CDR3: TGCAGCGTTGGAGAGACAGGGGACGAGCAGTACTTC. It encodes CSVGETGDEQYF.

The chain recombines TRBV20-1 with TRBJ1-6; 9 bases map to TRBD1. The CDR3 covers 15 residues. V shed 6 bases and J 10 bases; nucleotides not matched to a gene: 13. Germline assignment: CDR1 DFQATT and CDR2 SNEGSKA (reference sequence). This CDR3 is CSARDRERLGSPLHF. The DNA of the CDR3 is TGCAGTGCCCGGGACAGGGAGCGACTGGGGTCACCCCTCCACTTT.

This clonotype was recorded many times. The gene calls are TRBV5-8 and TRBJ2-1; 14 positions match TRBD2. The V segment lost 3 bases and the J segment 2 bases; nucleotides outside the gene matches: 10. CDR1 is SGHTS, CDR2 YDEGEE, per germline. CDR3 length: 19 residues. The CDR3 loop is CASSSSGLAGVGAYNEQFF. The CDR3 nucleotides read TGTGCCAGCAGCTCGTCGGGACTAGCGGGAGTTGGGGCCTACAATGAGCAGTTCTTC.

The sample holds a few counts of this clonotype. The chain joins TRBV6-1 to TRBJ1-5; the D is unclear. With 3 bases removed from V and 9 bases from J, the gap between germline ends came to 12 bases. Germline V gives CDR1 MNHNS, CDR2 SASEGT. This CDR3 is 13 amino acids long. The CDR3 spells CASSDSVRLPQHF. CDR3 coding DNA: TGTGCCAGCAGTGACTCCGTACGTTTGCCCCAGCATTTT.

In its sample, this clonotype was seen a few times. This chain joins TRBV12-3 or TRBV12-4 and TRBJ2-5; D is uncertain. This CDR3 is built from 15 residues. Trimming cost V 5 bases and J 0 bases, with 13 bases left between them. In DNA form, the CDR3 reads TGTGCCAGCAGTCTGTATGAAATACACCAAGAGACCCAGTACTTC. Its translation is CASSLYEIHQETQYF.

This clonotype was detected only a few times. This chain connects TRBV7-9 to TRBJ2-1; tentatively, D is TRBD1 (5 bases). Trimming left V 7 bases short and J 7 bases short, with 11 bases between. CDR1 and CDR2 from the germline V gene are SEHNR and FQNEAQ (reference sequence). The CDR3 consists of 12 residues. The CDR3: CASNSPGNEQFF. CDR3 coding DNA: TGTGCCAGCAACTCCCCAGGGAATGAGCAGTTCTTC.

The sample holds a few counts of this clonotype. This chain connects TRBV19 to TRBJ2-1; perhaps TRBD1 as D (5 bases). CDR1 and CDR2 from the germline V gene are LNHDA and SQIVND (reference sequence). V lost 0 bases to trimming and J lost 8 bases, with 14 bases between them. This CDR3 comprises 15 residues. Here the CDR3 DNA reads TGTGCCAGTAGTATAGACGACAGCATCCGATATGAGCAGTTCTTC. Its translation is CASSIDDSIRYEQFF. Full variable domain (outside the CDR3, taken from reference TRBV19 and TRBJ2-1): DGGITQSPKYLFRKEGQNVTLSCEQNLNHDAMYWYRQDPGQGLRLIYYSQIVNDFQKGDIAEGYSVSREKKESFPLTVTSAQKNPTAFYLCASSIDDSIRYEQFFGPGTRLTVL.

The gene calls are TRBV12-3 or TRBV12-4 and TRBJ2-5; 10 bases are shared with TRBD1. V was clipped by 6 bases and J by 7 bases; unmatched bases: 8. CDR3 size: 14 residues. Written as DNA, the CDR3 is TGTGCCAGCAGGAGGGACAGGGGATTCGGGACCCAGTACTTC. The encoded protein is CASRRDRGFGTQYF.

There are many counts of this clonotype. This chain connects TRBV14 to TRBJ1-1; TRBD1 matches at 7 bases. The CDR3 runs to 15 residues. In germline, CDR1 is SGHDN, CDR2 FVKESK. The V gene end was trimmed by 4 bases and the J gene end by 1 base; junction bases not matched to a gene: 6. The CDR3 here is CASSRLGQKNTEAFF. The CDR3, as DNA: TGTGCCAGCAGCCGCTTGGGACAGAAGAACACTGAAGCTTTCTTT.

This clonotype was seen a few times. The CDR3 reads CASRNIAGGYTGELFF. CDR3 nucleotides: TGTGCCAGCAGAAACATAGCGGGGGGATACACCGGGGAGCTGTTTTTT. The gene calls are TRBV6-1 and TRBJ2-2; 10 nucleotides match TRBD2. Trimming cost V 6 bases and J 3 bases; bases outside gene matches: 7. This CDR3 has 16 amino acids. In germline, CDR1 is MNHNS, CDR2 SASEGT.

This clonotype came up a few times. The chain uses TRBV9 and TRBJ2-3; TRBD2 aligns across 9 bases. Germline CDR1 is SGDLS and CDR2 is YYNGEE. V shed 0 bases, J shed 2 bases, and the junction held 7 bases outside the gene matches. CDR3 length: 17 residues. The CDR3 sequence is CASSVDSSGGLTDTQYF. Here the CDR3 DNA reads TGTGCCAGCAGCGTAGATTCCAGCGGGGGGCTCACAGATACGCAGTATTTT. The full variable domain, rest sourced from reference TRBV9 and TRBJ2-3, is DSGVTQTPKHLITATGQRVTLRCSPRSGDLSVYWYQQSLDQGLQFLIQYYNGEERAKGNILERFSAQQFPDLHSELNLSSLELGDSALYFCASSVDSSGGLTDTQYFGPGTRLTVL.